The clone carrying this T cell receptor (beta chain) turned up a few times. The data originate from a study of glioma-infiltrating T cells. Per germline, CDR1 DFQATT and CDR2 SNEGSKA (reference sequence). The CDR3 has 15 residues. Using RNA template, CDR3s of TCR alpha and beta were amplified with iRepertoire arm-PCR. Via MiXCR, TCRdb re-called the multiplex PCR reads, giving one row per CDR3 protein. Of about 380,000 distinct CDR3 sequences in the sample, 41% were seen once. This chain links TRBV20-1 with TRBJ2-5; 12 bases align to TRBD2. The TCR comes from a human donor with low-grade glioma or glioblastoma, undergoing nonglioma brain surgery, or in good health (not recorded which). Source material: glioma tissue, nonneoplastic brain tissue, or PBMCs (not recorded which). CDR3: CSGPRTSGDQETQYF. As DNA, the CDR3 is TGCAGCGGCCCTCGGACTAGCGGGGACCAAGAGACCCAGTACTTC.